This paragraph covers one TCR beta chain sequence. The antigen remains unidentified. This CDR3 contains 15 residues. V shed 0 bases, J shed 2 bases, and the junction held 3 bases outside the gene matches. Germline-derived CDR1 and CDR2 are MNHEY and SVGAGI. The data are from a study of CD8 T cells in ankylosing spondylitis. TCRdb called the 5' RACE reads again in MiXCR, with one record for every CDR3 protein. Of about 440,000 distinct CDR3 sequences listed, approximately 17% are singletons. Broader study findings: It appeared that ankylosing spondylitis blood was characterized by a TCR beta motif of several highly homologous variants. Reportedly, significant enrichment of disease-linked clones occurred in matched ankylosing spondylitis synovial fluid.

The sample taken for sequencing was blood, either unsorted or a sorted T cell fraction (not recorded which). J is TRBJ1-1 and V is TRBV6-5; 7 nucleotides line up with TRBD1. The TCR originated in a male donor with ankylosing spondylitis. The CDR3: CASSYSGQLNTEAFF. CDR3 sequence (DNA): TGTGCCAGCAGTTACTCGGGACAGCTTAACACTGAAGCTTTCTTT.